This T cell receptor beta chain appears in the sequencing data of a study of STAT5B mutations in CD4+ large granular lymphocyte leukemia. Whole-study context: Among healthy donors, a particular HLA allele went with more CDR3 'QG' motifs.

Looked up from germline, CDR1 is MNHNS and CDR2 is SASEGT. Trimming pared 7 bases from V and 3 bases from J, leaving 10 bases between. The CDR3 consists of 13 residues. Control samples were healthy donors' buffy coats. The assay was immunoSEQ multiplex PCR, and TCRdb's table has in-frame clones only and misses some. The sample lists over 25,000 clones; 81% were seen once. This sequence originates from a human donor in good health. The sample was CD4+ T cells from blood buffy coats. The V gene is TRBV6-1, the J gene TRBJ1-5; D ambiguous. The chain's CDR3 is CASIRDINQPQHF. The CDR3 bases are TGTGCCAGCATTCGGGATATCAATCAGCCCCAGCATTTT.